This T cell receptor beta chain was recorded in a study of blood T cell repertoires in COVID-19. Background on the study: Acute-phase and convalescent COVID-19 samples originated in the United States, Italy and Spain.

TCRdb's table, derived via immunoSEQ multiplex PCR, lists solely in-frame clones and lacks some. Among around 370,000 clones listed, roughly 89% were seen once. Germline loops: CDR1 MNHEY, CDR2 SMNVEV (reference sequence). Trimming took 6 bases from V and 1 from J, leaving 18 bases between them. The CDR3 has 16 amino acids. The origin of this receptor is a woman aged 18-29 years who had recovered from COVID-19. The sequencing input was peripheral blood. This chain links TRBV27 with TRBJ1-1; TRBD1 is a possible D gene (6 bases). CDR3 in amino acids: CASSPGGQIPNTEAFF. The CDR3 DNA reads TGTGCCAGCAGCCCGGGGGGGCAGATCCCGAACACTGAAGCTTTCTTT.